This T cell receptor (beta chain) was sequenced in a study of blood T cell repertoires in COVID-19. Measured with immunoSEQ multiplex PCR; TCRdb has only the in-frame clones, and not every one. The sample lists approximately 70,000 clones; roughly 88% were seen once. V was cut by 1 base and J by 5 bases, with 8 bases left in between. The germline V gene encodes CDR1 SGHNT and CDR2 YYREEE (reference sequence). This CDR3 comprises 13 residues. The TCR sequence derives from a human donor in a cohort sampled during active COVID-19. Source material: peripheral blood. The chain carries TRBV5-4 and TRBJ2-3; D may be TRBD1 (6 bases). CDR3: CASSLSGEDTQYF. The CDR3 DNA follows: TGTGCCAGCAGCTTGTCAGGGGAAGATACGCAGTATTTT. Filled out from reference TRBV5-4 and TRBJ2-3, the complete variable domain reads ETGVTQSPTHLIKTRGQQVTLRCSSQSGHNTVSWYQQALGQGPQFIFQYYREEENGRGNFPPRFSGLQFPNYSSELNVNALELDDSALYLCASSLSGEDTQYFGPGTRLTVL.